A single sample gave rise to the 24 T cell receptor beta chains below, sequenced in a study of OX40 agonist ivuxolimab in advanced cancers. This table comes from immunoSEQ multiplex PCR, and its TCRdb copy is limited to in-frame clones, with some not included. The repertoire holds some 59,000 clones, with approximately 82% as singletons. Sequenced here: CD4+ or CD8+ T cells sorted from blood, sampled in a trial of the OX40 agonist ivuxolimab. The receptors stem from an adult with an advanced solid tumor such as melanoma, head and neck, liver or kidney cancer.

The V call is TRBV7-2, the J call TRBJ2-7; D is unclear. CDR3 length equals 15 residues. Germline loops: CDR1 SGHTA, CDR2 FQGNSA. Trimming left V 1 base short and J 2 bases short, with 12 bases between. CDR3 bases: TGTGCCAGCAGCTTAGATCGTGTTCAAGCCTACGAGCAGTACTTC. It is translated as CASSLDRVQAYEQYF.

This chain uses TRBV5-6 with TRBJ2-2; unclear D gene. The CDR3 is 14 amino acids. Trimming left V 4 bases short and J 1 base short, with 8 bases between. Germline V gene sequence: CDR1 SGHDT, CDR2 YYEEEE. The CDR3 is CASSTDVNTGELFF. The CDR3 nucleotides are TGTGCCAGCAGCACGGACGTGAACACCGGGGAGCTGTTTTTT.

This chain links TRBV27 with TRBJ1-4; a weak D match, TRBD1 (5 bases). V lost 10 bases and J lost 0, with 15 bases in between. In germline, CDR1 is MNHEY, CDR2 SMNVEV (reference sequence). The CDR3 totals 15 residues. DNA of the CDR3: TGTGCCACCGCATCCCTGGGGGCAACTAATGAAAAACTGTTTTTT. Protein sequence: CATASLGATNEKLFF.

The V call is TRBV9, the J call TRBJ1-3; TRBD1 agrees at 9 bases. J was trimmed by 4 bases and V by 7 bases; bases with no gene match: 6. This CDR3 contains 14 residues. Germline CDR1 SGDLS, CDR2 YYNGEE. The CDR3 loop is CASGDRATGNTIYF. The CDR3 DNA reads TGTGCCAGCGGGGACAGGGCGACGGGAAACACCATATATTTT.

The chain carries TRBV4-1 and TRBJ1-2; 7 bases match TRBD1. The J segment lost 4 bases and the V segment lost 2 bases, leaving 7 bases of the junction unmatched. Germline V gene data show CDR1 as MGHRA and CDR2 as YSYEKL. The CDR3 has 15 amino acids. CDR3 coding DNA: TGCGCCAGCAGCCAACGTACAGGGGATGGCTATGGCTACACCTTC. Encoded protein: CASSQRTGDGYGYTF.

The V and J genes are TRBV4-1 and TRBJ1-2; a weak D match, TRBD1 (5 bases). Trimming cost V 4 bases and J 3 bases, with 9 bases left between them. The CDR3 totals 13 residues. Germline V CDR1 and CDR2: MGHRA, YSYEKL. CDR3 in DNA: TGCGCCAGCAGCCCCCAGGGCGACTATGGCTACACCTTC. Translation gives CASSPQGDYGYTF.

This clone has just one count. This chain links TRBV11-1 with TRBJ2-6, with D possibly being TRBD1 (5 bases). Germline V gives CDR1 SGHAT, CDR2 FQDESV (reference sequence). The CDR3 runs 19 residues. Trimming left V 3 bases short and J 2 bases short, with 20 bases between. This CDR3 reads CASSFARVPDSPGANVLTF. CDR3 coding DNA: TGTGCCAGCAGCTTCGCCAGGGTACCTGATTCTCCTGGGGCCAACGTCCTGACTTTC.

The genes are TRBV6-1 and TRBJ2-2; 7 nucleotides line up with TRBD1. Germline V gene sequence: CDR1 MNHNS, CDR2 SASEGT. J was trimmed by 7 bases and V by 6 bases; bases with no gene match: 2. The CDR3 loop spans 12 amino acids. In DNA form, the CDR3 reads TGTGCCAGCAGGAGGGACAGCGGGGAGCTGTTTTTT. This sequence encodes CASRRDSGELFF.

The rearrangement uses TRBV6-1 and TRBJ2-2, with TRBD1 as a possible D gene (5 bases). Per the germline V gene, CDR1 is MNHNS and CDR2 is SASEGT. The CDR3 has 14 residues. V lost 7 bases and J 1 base, leaving 10 bases between the germline ends. CDR3 coding DNA: TGTGCCAGCACGGGCAGGGTGAACACCGGGGAGCTGTTTTTT. Protein product: CASTGRVNTGELFF.

Regarding this clone: One end of the junction is discordant with germline, which a read error may explain. The rearrangement uses TRBV7-7 and TRBJ2-1, with D uncertain. In germline, CDR1 is SSHAT, CDR2 FNYEAQ (reference sequence). The CDR3 loop spans 13 amino acids. DNA of the CDR3: TGTGCTAGCAGCCCATCTAGGGACAATGAGCAGTTCTTC. Translation: CASSPSRDNEQFF. Full variable domain (rest looked up from reference TRBV7-7 and TRBJ2-1): GAGVSQSPRYKVTKRGQDVTLRCDPISSHATLYWYQQALGQGPEFLTYFNYEAQPDKSGLPSDRFSAERPEGSISTLTIQRTEQRDSAMYRCASSPSRDNEQFFGPGTRLTVL.

The chain combines TRBV25-1 with TRBJ1-6; D ambiguous. The germline V gene has CDR1 MGHDK and CDR2 SYGVNS. Between the trimmed V and J ends, which lost 4 bases and 4 bases, there was a span of 8 bases. The CDR3 spans 14 residues. CDR3 nucleotide sequence: TGTGCCAGCAGTGCTTCGGGTTATAATTCACCCCTCCACTTT. Amino acid sequence: CASSASGYNSPLHF.

This clone was counted a few times. The DNA for the CDR3 is TGCGCCAGCTACCTGGGGATCACAGATACGCAGTATTTT. Its translation is CASYLGITDTQYF. This rearrangement joins TRBV5-1 to TRBJ2-3; D not resolved. Germline V lookup: CDR1 SGHRS, CDR2 YFSETQ. V shed 7 bases and J shed 2 bases, with 11 bases lying between them. The CDR3 spans 13 residues.

The chain has TRBV6-6 and TRBJ2-1; 9 bases fit TRBD1. The J segment lost 2 bases and the V segment lost 6 bases, leaving 8 bases of the junction unmatched. The CDR3 is 16 amino acids. Germline loops: CDR1 MNHNY, CDR2 SVGAGI (reference sequence). The CDR3 DNA reads as TGTGCCAGCAGCCCAAAGGGACAGGGCACCTACAATGAGCAGTTCTTC. The encoded protein is CASSPKGQGTYNEQFF.

This CDR3 is CASSQGLMNTEAFF. Written as DNA, the CDR3 is TGTGCCAGCAGCCAGGGGCTGATGAACACTGAAGCTTTCTTT. The chain employs TRBV4-2 and TRBJ1-1; D may be TRBD1 (5 bases). Germline V gene lookup returns CDR1 LGHNA and CDR2 YNFKEQ. This CDR3 has 14 residues. V gave up 3 bases and J gave up 0 bases, with 8 bases separating them.

The V gene is TRBV5-4, the J gene TRBJ2-3; TRBD1 might be the D (6 bases). CDR1 is SGHNT and CDR2 is YYREEE in the germline V gene (reference sequence). The CDR3 length is 15 residues. Trimming took 2 bases from V and 4 from J, leaving 14 bases between them. This CDR3 is CASSFITGPADTQYF. The CDR3 region has the DNA TGTGCCAGCAGCTTTATCACAGGGCCGGCAGATACGCAGTATTTT.

J is TRBJ1-1 and V is TRBV15; D ambiguous. The ends were cut back, 5 bases at V and 6 bases at J, with 10 bases in the middle. The CDR3 length is 12 residues. Per the germline V gene, CDR1 is LNHNV and CDR2 is YYDKDF (reference sequence). CDR3 nucleotides: TGTGCCACCAGCCAGATAAAGGCTGAAGCTTTCTTT. This gives the protein CATSQIKAEAFF. Combining the CDR3 with reference TRBV15 and TRBJ1-1 gives the whole variable domain DAMVIQNPRYQVTQFGKPVTLSCSQTLNHNVMYWYQQKSSQAPKLLFHYYDKDFNNEADTPDNFQSRRPNTSFCFLDIRSPGLGDTAMYLCATSQIKAEAFFGQGTRLTVV.

The chain employs TRBV6-1 and TRBJ1-3; tentatively, D is TRBD1 (5 bases). This CDR3 has 17 residues. Looked up from germline, CDR1 is MNHNS and CDR2 is SASEGT. V lost 4 bases and J lost 0, with 16 bases in between. CDR3 coding DNA: TGTGCCAGCAGTGCTTCTCTGGGCCAGGGCTCTGGAAACACCATATATTTT. It translates to CASSASLGQGSGNTIYF.

This chain uses TRBV14 with TRBJ2-1; D possibly uses TRBD1 or TRBD2 (5 bases each). The V gene lost 2 bases and the J gene lost 8 bases, with 16 bases spanning the gap. Germline CDR1 SGHDN, CDR2 FVKESK. This CDR3 region has 15 residues. CDR3 protein: CASSQPGTLVDEQFF. CDR3 nucleotide sequence: TGTGCCAGCAGCCAACCCGGGACCCTGGTAGATGAGCAGTTCTTC.

V usage is TRBV19 and J usage is TRBJ2-2, with 10 bases aligning to TRBD2. Germline assignment: CDR1 LNHDA and CDR2 SQIVND (reference sequence). J was trimmed by 5 bases and V by 2 bases; bases with no gene match: 8. CDR3 length equals 17 residues. CDR3 DNA: TGTGCCAGTAGTATAAGCGGGGGGGCCGGTAGAACCGGGGAGCTGTTTTTT. As protein: CASSISGGAGRTGELFF.

The chain carries TRBV15 and TRBJ2-4; possible D gene TRBD2, 5 bases. The CDR3 runs to 14 residues. Trimming removed 4 bases at V and 6 bases at J, with 13 bases between. Germline V CDR1 and CDR2: LNHNV, YYDKDF (reference sequence). DNA of the CDR3: TGTGCCACCAGCACCAGGACTGAAGGAAACATTCAGTACTTC. Encoded protein: CATSTRTEGNIQYF. Variable domain in full (rest from reference TRBV15 and TRBJ2-4): DAMVIQNPRYQVTQFGKPVTLSCSQTLNHNVMYWYQQKSSQAPKLLFHYYDKDFNNEADTPDNFQSRRPNTSFCFLDIRSPGLGDTAMYLCATSTRTEGNIQYFGAGTRLSVL.

This chain connects TRBV6-1 to TRBJ2-7; the D is unclear. Germline loops: CDR1 MNHNS, CDR2 SASEGT. CDR3 length: 12 amino acids. Trimming took off 6 bases at V and 3 bases at J, with 9 bases between the two ends. The chain's CDR3 is CASSQQIYEQYF. The CDR3 bases are TGTGCCAGCAGCCAACAGATCTACGAGCAGTACTTC.

This clone showed up just once. V is TRBV25-1 and J is TRBJ2-5, with TRBD2 matching over 11 bases. Unmatched junction bases numbered 2, after V lost 4 bases and J lost 4 bases. The CDR3 covers 14 residues. CDR1 MGHDK and CDR2 SYGVNS come from the germline V gene. CDR3 sequence (DNA): TGTGCCAGCAGTGGGGGACTAGCGGCAGAGACCCAGTACTTC. As protein: CASSGGLAAETQYF.

V and J are TRBV19 and TRBJ2-1; D unresolved. With 8 bases removed from V and 0 bases from J, the gap between germline ends came to 8 bases. The CDR3 runs to 13 residues. Germline loops: CDR1 LNHDA, CDR2 SQIVND (reference sequence). CDR3 amino acids: CASVGSSYNEQFF. CDR3 in DNA: TGTGCCAGTGTTGGCAGCTCCTACAATGAGCAGTTCTTC.

The chain has TRBV7-2 and TRBJ1-5; the match to TRBD1 covers 8 bases. The CDR3 sequence is 15 residues long. The V gene's germline CDR1 is SGHTA and CDR2 FQGNSA. V was pared by 5 bases and J by 6 bases, with 9 bases of the junction left unmatched. The CDR3 sequence: CASSRDRGSAQPQHF. In DNA, the CDR3 is TGTGCCAGCAGCCGTGACAGGGGTTCAGCTCAGCCCCAGCATTTT.